This is a list of T cell receptor beta chains from one sample in a study of cytomegalovirus exposure and HLA in healthy donors. Some clones are missing from TCRdb's copy, which holds only in-frame ones; the method was immunoSEQ multiplex PCR. Counted here are about 180,000 clones, approximately 81% occurring once; the ten biggest clones make up 1%. Source material: PBMCs. These receptors came from a boy aged 2 to 9 in good health and CMV-seronegative. The CDR3 runs from the conserved cysteine through the conserved F or W. D genes are given only for firm matches. Clone size is given for some rows only: seen once, a few or many times, or a class if the clone is expanded.

CDR3nt: TGTGCCAGCAGTTTATCCCTTTCTAGAGAGCAGTACTTC
CDR3aa: CASSLSLSREQYF
j_gene: TRBJ2-7
d_gene: NA
abundance: NA
v_gene: TRBV28

CDR3nt: TGTGCCAGCAGCCAAGATGGCGGGACAGGGAGGCAGCCCCAGCATTTT
CDR3aa: CASSQDGGTGRQPQHF
j_gene: TRBJ1-5
d_gene: TRBD1
abundance: NA
v_gene: TRBV14

CDR3nt: TGTGCCAGCAGTTTATCGAGCAGGGGGAACGAGCAGTACTTC
CDR3aa: CASSLSSRGNEQYF
j_gene: TRBJ2-7
d_gene: TRBD1
abundance: NA
v_gene: TRBV27

CDR3nt: TGTGCCAGCAGCTTGGGTTATAAGGCAGGGAATGAAAAACTGTTTTTT
CDR3aa: CASSLGYKAGNEKLFF
j_gene: TRBJ1-4
d_gene: NA
abundance: NA
v_gene: TRBV5-5

CDR3nt: TGTGCCAGCAGCCCTTTAGATACCACCGGGGAGCTGTTTTTT
CDR3aa: CASSPLDTTGELFF
j_gene: TRBJ2-2
d_gene: NA
abundance: NA
v_gene: TRBV5-6

CDR3nt: TGTGCCAGCAGCCTCGACAGGAACAATCAGCCCCAGCATTTT
CDR3aa: CASSLDRNNQPQHF
j_gene: TRBJ1-5
d_gene: NA
abundance: few
v_gene: TRBV6-1

CDR3nt: TGCGCCAGCAGCCGCCCCGGGACAGGGGACACTGAAGCTTTCTTT
CDR3aa: CASSRPGTGDTEAFF
j_gene: TRBJ1-1
d_gene: TRBD1
abundance: few
v_gene: TRBV5-1

CDR3nt: TGTGCCAGCAGCAAAGGACAGGGGGCTAATGAGCAGTTCTTC
CDR3aa: CASSKGQGANEQFF
j_gene: TRBJ2-1
d_gene: NA
abundance: NA
v_gene: TRBV21-1

CDR3nt: TGTGCCAGCAGCTTGGTAGGGGGCATGAACACTGAAGCTTTCTTT
CDR3aa: CASSLVGGMNTEAFF
j_gene: TRBJ1-1
d_gene: TRBD1
abundance: NA
v_gene: TRBV5-4

CDR3nt: TGTGCCAGCAGCGCGGACATCGGAGAAGAGACCCAGTACTTC
CDR3aa: CASSADIGEETQYF
j_gene: TRBJ2-5
d_gene: NA
abundance: NA
v_gene: TRBV9

CDR3nt: TGTGCCAGCAGTTACCAAGAGGGGGTCGCACAGGAGACCCAGTACTTC
CDR3aa: CASSYQEGVAQETQYF
j_gene: TRBJ2-5
d_gene: NA
abundance: NA
v_gene: TRBV6-5

CDR3nt: TGTGCCATCACACGCGGGGGCAAGTTTAGGGACGAGCAGTACTTC
CDR3aa: CAITRGGKFRDEQYF
j_gene: TRBJ2-7
d_gene: NA
abundance: NA
v_gene: TRBV10-3

CDR3nt: TGCGCCAGCAGTGATGGCAGGAACTATGGCTACACCTTC
CDR3aa: CASSDGRNYGYTF
j_gene: TRBJ1-2
d_gene: NA
abundance: few
v_gene: TRBV10-1

CDR3nt: TGTGCCAGCAGCTTCGGGACTAGCGGCCAAGAGACCCAGTACTTC
CDR3aa: CASSFGTSGQETQYF
j_gene: TRBJ2-5
d_gene: TRBD2
abundance: NA
v_gene: TRBV5-6

CDR3nt: TGTGCCAGCAGCTTAACTGGCGGTCCAGGGGGCAGCTATGGCTACACCTTC
CDR3aa: CASSLTGGPGGSYGYTF
j_gene: TRBJ1-2
d_gene: TRBD1
abundance: NA
v_gene: TRBV7-9

CDR3nt: TGTGCCAGTAGTATAGCTTCGACGGCGGGACTGTTTTTT
CDR3aa: CASSIASTAGLFF
j_gene: TRBJ1-4
d_gene: NA
abundance: NA
v_gene: TRBV19

CDR3nt: TGTGCCAGCAGCTTCCGGACAGAGGAAAAACTGTTTTTT
CDR3aa: CASSFRTEEKLFF
j_gene: TRBJ1-4
d_gene: NA
abundance: NA
v_gene: TRBV5-8

CDR3nt: TGTGCCAGCAGGACAGGGGTTAACTATGGCTACACCTTC
CDR3aa: CASRTGVNYGYTF
j_gene: TRBJ1-2
d_gene: TRBD1
abundance: NA
v_gene: TRBV28

CDR3nt: TGTGCCAGCACTTACGGTGGGAGCACTGAAGCTTTCTTT
CDR3aa: CASTYGGSTEAFF
j_gene: TRBJ1-1
d_gene: NA
abundance: NA
v_gene: TRBV6-5

CDR3nt: TGTGCCAGCAGTGAGCAAGCCAGGGGCCAGCCCCAGCATTTT
CDR3aa: CASSEQARGQPQHF
j_gene: TRBJ1-5
d_gene: NA
abundance: NA
v_gene: TRBV2

CDR3nt: TGTGCCAGCAGCTTATTGGGGCGGAACACTGAAGCTTTCTTT
CDR3aa: CASSLLGRNTEAFF
j_gene: TRBJ1-1
d_gene: NA
abundance: NA
v_gene: TRBV7-8